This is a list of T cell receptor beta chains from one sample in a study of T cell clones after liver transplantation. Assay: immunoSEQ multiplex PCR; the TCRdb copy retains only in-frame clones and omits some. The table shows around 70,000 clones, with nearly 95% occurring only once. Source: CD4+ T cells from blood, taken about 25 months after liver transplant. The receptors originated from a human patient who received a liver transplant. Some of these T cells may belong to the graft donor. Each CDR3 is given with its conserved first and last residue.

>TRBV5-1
CASSLEGGQPQHF
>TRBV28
CASSFRQVPYGYTF
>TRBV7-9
CASSLLPVADF
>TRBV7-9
CASSLSRETQYF
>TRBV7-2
CASSLGSGRGETQYF
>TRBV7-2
CASSLTLGETQYF
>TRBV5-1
CASSSLAGVTKRELFF
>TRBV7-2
CASSLVGLAGVSTTNEQFF
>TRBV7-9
CASSSSGTSYEQYF
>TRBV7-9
CASRAGTENTEAFF
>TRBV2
CASSFVGTVTYEQYF
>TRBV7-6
CASSLALAGRSDTQYF
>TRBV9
CASSDGTASPLHF
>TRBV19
CASQGQEDQPQHF
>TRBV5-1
CASSLLRTTNTGELFF
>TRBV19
CASSIRHDREFEKLFF
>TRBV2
CASSVAGGETQYF
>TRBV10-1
CASSEEPSGNNEQFF
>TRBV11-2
CASTIVGDTQYF
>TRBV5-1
CASSSVVGGTGEQYF
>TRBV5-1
CASSLDEGLGGYTF
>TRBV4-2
CASSPRGRSEKLFF
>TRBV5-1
CASSLRVGETQYF
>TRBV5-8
CASSLERGRNTIYF
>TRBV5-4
CASSSLDVAGRYEQYF
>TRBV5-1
CASSVTVNTEAFF
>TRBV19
CASSTTGTSNQPQHF
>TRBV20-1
CSVATDGELFF
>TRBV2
CATSYSTSGQQETQYF
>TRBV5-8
CASSSLTGTYEQYF
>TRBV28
CASSSQGAGTEAFF
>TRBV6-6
CASRVLAGGYTDTQYF
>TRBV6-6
CASSSTDLDGETQYF
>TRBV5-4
CASTNRGTSTDTQYF
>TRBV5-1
CASSLQRDPDTQYF
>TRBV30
CAWSHRYTEAFF
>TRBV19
CASSMGVGNTIYF
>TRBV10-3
CAIRGDSGANVLTF
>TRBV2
CASSGDRAMEEKLFF